This T cell receptor (beta chain) was sequenced in a study of shared clonotypes between healthy human individuals. In the case of this clone: Its antigen is not known.

CDR3 size: 17 residues. The junction had 9 bases not matched to a gene; V was cut back by 1 base and J by 0 bases. Germline V gene data show CDR1 as SGHVS and CDR2 as FNYEAQ. The data were produced by immunoSEQ multiplex PCR, yet TCRdb's version contains in-frame clones alone and is incomplete. The data contain about 2.3 million clones, approximately 93% of them singletons. Study results and caveats: As a rule, naive subsets had a larger estimated richness than memory subsets. Non-shared clonotypes showed lower generation probabilities than clonotypes common to all four donors.

The clonotype was recovered from a young man in good health. Some clones in this sample may be carry-over from other donors' samples. Input material: naive CD4+ T cells from PBMCs. Subset given: CD45RA+ positively selected. V and J are TRBV7-6 and TRBJ2-7; 7 bases line up with TRBD2. The CDR3 nucleotides read TGTGCCAGCAGCTTAGGCGAAGCGGGAAGGTACTCCTACGAGCAGTACTTC. It encodes CASSLGEAGRYSYEQYF.